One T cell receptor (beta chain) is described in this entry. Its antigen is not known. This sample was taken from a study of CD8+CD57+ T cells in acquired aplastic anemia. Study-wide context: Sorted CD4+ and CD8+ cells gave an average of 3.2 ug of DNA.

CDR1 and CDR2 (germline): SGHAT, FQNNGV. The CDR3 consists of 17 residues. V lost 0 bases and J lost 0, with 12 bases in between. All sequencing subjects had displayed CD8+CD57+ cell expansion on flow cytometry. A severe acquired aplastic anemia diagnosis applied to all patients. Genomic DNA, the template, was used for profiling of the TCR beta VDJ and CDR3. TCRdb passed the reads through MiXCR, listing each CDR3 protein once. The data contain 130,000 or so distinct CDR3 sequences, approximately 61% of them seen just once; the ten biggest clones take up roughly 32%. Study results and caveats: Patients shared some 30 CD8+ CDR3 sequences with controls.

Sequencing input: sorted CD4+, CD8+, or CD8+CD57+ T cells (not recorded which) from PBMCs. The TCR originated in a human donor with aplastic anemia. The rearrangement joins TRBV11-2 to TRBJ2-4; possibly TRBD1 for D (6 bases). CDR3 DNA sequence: TGTGCCAGCAGCTTAGATAATCAGGGGCTAGCCAAAAACATTCAGTACTTC. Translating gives CASSLDNQGLAKNIQYF.